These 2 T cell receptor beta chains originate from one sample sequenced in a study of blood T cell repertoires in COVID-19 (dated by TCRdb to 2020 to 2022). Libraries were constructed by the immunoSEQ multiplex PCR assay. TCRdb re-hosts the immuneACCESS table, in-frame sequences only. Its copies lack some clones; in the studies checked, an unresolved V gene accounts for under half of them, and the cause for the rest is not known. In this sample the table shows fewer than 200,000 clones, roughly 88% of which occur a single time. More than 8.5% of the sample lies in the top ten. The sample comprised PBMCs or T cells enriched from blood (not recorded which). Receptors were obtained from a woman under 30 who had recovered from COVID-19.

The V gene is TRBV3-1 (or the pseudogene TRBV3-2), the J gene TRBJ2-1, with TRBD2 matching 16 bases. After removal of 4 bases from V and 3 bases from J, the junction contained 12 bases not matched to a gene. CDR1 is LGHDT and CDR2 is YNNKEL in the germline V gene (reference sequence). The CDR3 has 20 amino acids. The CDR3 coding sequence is TGTGCCAGCAGCCGAAACCCGGGACTAGCGGGAGGGGGGAACTACAATGAGCAGTTCTTC. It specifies CASSRNPGLAGGGNYNEQFF.

CDR3 coding DNA: TGTGCCATCAGTGATATCTACGAGCAGTACTTC. This codes for CAISDIYEQYF. This rearrangement joins TRBV10-3 to TRBJ2-7; D is undetermined. Germline CDR1 reads ENHRY; CDR2 reads SYGVKD. Trimming took off 3 bases at V and 3 bases at J, with 3 bases between the two ends. This CDR3 has 11 amino acids.